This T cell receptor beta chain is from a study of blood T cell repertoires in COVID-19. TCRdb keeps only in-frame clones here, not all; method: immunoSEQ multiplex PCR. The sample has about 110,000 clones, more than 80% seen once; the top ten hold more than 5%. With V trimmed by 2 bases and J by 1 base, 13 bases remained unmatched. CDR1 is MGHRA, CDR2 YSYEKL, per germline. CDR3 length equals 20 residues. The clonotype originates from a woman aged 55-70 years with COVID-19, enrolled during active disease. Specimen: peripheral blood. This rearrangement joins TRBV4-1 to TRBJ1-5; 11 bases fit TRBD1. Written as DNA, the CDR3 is TGCGCCAGCAGCCAACTACCAGGACAGGGGGCTTGGCGGAGCAATCAGCCCCAGCATTTT. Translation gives CASSQLPGQGAWRSNQPQHF.